This T cell receptor beta chain appears in the sequencing data of a study of blood T cell repertoires in COVID-19. Generated by immunoSEQ multiplex PCR, the TCRdb table keeps only in-frame clones and is missing some. The sample lists about 220,000 clones; approximately 80% were seen once. Germline trimming cut 6 bases from V and 0 bases from J; bases unmatched to any gene: 7. Germline-derived CDR1 and CDR2 are SGHDN and FVKESK. The CDR3 is 16 amino acids. This clone was detected once. All enrollees were roughly 18 to 89 years old and from approximately 25 US areas. Sequencing was performed on PBMCs or T cells enriched from blood (not recorded which). This receptor was identified in a woman aged 55-75 years who had recovered from COVID-19. V usage is TRBV14 and J usage is TRBJ2-2; 7 positions agree with TRBD1. The CDR3 nucleotides are TGTGCCAGCAGGACGTCTGGGACAGCGAACACCGGGGAGCTGTTTTTT. This codes for CASRTSGTANTGELFF.